This T cell receptor (beta chain) stems from a study of identical twins. The CDR3 has 16 amino acids. The V end lost 5 bases, the J end lost 0 bases, and 14 bases lay between the germline ends. Points from the study as a whole: Abundant cord blood beta clonotypes carried fewer insertions; memory repertoires showed none. Models predicted too little out-of-frame TCR alpha sharing in monozygotic twins.

Donors were all healthy Caucasians. Only a few counts were recorded for this clonotype. The antigen remains unidentified. Template switching created a universal primer site, and the cDNA included unique molecular identifiers. TCRdb re-called the 5' RACE reads through MiXCR, storing one row per CDR3 protein. This sample has some 710,000 distinct CDR3 sequences; over 5% occur once, and the top ten carry 1.5% to 2%. The V call is TRBV12-3 or TRBV12-4, the J call TRBJ2-1, with D unclear. The receptor was isolated from a man between 18 and 29 years old in good health. Input material: naive T cells sorted from blood. The CDR3 sequence is CASSHKGSSSYNEQFF. CDR3 bases: TGTGCCAGCAGTCATAAGGGCTCCAGCTCCTACAATGAGCAGTTCTTC.